What follows are 3 T cell receptor beta chains derived from one specimen sequenced in a study of blood T cell repertoires in COVID-19 (dated by TCRdb to 2018 to 2021). Library method: the immunoSEQ multiplex PCR assay. Held by TCRdb, this immuneACCESS table contains in-frame sequences only and omits some clones. Under half of the omission traces to an unresolved V gene where checked; the cause of the rest is unknown. This sample gives 110,000 or so clones in total; roughly three quarters of them show up just once. In total, the top ten clones hold roughly 8.6% of the sample. Sequencing was done on a sample of peripheral blood. The receptors were sampled from a human donor in a cohort sampled during active COVID-19.

This clone was counted a single time. The V and J genes are TRBV7-9 and TRBJ1-1; possible D gene TRBD1, 5 bases. CDR1 and CDR2 from the germline V gene are SEHNR and FQNEAQ (reference sequence). The ends were cut back, 2 bases at V and 3 bases at J, with 10 bases in the middle. The CDR3 loop spans 14 amino acids. The CDR3 nucleotides are TGTGCCAGCAGCTTAAGCCAAGGGGACACTGAAGCTTTCTTT. Encoded protein: CASSLSQGDTEAFF.

The chain links TRBV27 to TRBJ2-7, with D possibly matching TRBD2 (6 bases). With 3 bases removed from V and 4 bases from J, the gap between germline ends came to 13 bases. Germline loops: CDR1 MNHEY, CDR2 SMNVEV (reference sequence). The CDR3 has 14 amino acids. The CDR3 sequence is CASSFSIGGYEQYF. CDR3 nucleotide sequence: TGTGCCAGCAGTTTCTCGATTGGGGGGTACGAGCAGTACTTC.

The gene calls are TRBV7-8 and TRBJ1-1; 8 bases align to TRBD1. V was pared by 1 base and J by 10 bases, with 23 bases of the junction left unmatched. CDR3 length: 19 amino acids. Germline CDR1 SGHVS, CDR2 FQNEAQ. CDR3 DNA: TGTGCCAGCAGCTTAGTGGCAGGGGGCGCGGGCCTTAACCACACGAGAGCTTTCTTT. Its translation is CASSLVAGGAGLNHTRAFF.